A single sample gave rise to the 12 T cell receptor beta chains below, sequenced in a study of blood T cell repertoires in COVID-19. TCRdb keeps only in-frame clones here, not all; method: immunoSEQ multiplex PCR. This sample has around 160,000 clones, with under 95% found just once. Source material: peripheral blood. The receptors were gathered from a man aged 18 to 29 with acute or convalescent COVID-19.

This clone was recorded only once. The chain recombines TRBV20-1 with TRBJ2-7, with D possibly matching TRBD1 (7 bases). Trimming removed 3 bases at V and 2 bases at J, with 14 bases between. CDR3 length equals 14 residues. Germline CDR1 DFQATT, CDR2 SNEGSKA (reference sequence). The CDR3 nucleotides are TGCAGTGCTAGTGGGCCAGGGGGGCCCTACGAGCAGTACTTC. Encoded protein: CSASGPGGPYEQYF.

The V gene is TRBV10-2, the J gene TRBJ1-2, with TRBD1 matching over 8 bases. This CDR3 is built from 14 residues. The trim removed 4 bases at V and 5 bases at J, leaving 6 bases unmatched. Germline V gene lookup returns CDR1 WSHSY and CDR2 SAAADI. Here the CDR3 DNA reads TGCGCCAGCAGTGGCCGGACAGGGCGTTATGGCTACACCTTC. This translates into CASSGRTGRYGYTF.

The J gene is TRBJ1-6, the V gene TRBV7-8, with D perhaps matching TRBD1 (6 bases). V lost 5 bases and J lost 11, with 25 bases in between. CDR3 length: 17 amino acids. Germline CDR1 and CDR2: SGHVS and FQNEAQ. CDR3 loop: CASSGQAGATGSTPLHF. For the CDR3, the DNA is TGTGCCAGCAGCGGTCAGGCAGGGGCGACCGGTTCCACACCCCTCCACTTT.

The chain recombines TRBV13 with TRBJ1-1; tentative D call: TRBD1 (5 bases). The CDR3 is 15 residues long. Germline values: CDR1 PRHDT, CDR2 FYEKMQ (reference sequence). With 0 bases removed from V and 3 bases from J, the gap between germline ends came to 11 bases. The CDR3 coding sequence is TGTGCCAGCAGCTTAGGTGGGGGGTTCGACACTGAAGCTTTCTTT. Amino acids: CASSLGGGFDTEAFF. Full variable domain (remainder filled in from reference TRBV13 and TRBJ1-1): AAGVIQSPRHLIKEKRETATLKCYPIPRHDTVYWYQQGPGQDPQFLISFYEKMQSDKGSIPDRFSAQQFSDYHSELNMSSLELGDSALYFCASSLGGGFDTEAFFGQGTRLTVV.

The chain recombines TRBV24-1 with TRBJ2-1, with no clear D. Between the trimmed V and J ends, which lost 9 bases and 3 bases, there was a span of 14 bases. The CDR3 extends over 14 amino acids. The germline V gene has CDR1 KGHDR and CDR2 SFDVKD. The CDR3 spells CATSESLYYNEQFF. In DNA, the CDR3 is TGTGCCACCTCCGAGTCGCTGTACTACAATGAGCAGTTCTTC.

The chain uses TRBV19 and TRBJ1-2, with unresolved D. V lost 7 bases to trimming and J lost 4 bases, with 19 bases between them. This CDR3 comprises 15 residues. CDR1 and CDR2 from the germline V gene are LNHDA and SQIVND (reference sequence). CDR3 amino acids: CASTPPWARPYGYTF. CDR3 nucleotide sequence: TGTGCCAGTACCCCCCCTTGGGCTCGTCCCTATGGCTACACCTTC.

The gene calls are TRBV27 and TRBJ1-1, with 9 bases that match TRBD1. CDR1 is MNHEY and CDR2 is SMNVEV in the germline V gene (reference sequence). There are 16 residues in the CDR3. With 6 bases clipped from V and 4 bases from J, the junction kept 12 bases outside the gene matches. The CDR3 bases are TGTGCCAGCAGCCATGCCGCCGGGACAGGGCCCACTGAAGCTTTCTTT. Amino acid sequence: CASSHAAGTGPTEAFF.

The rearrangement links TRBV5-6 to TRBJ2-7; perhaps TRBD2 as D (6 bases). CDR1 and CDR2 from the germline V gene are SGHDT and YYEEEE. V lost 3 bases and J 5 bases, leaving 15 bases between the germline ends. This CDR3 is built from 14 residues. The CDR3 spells CASSSGRGTHEQYF. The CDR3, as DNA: TGTGCCAGCAGCTCCGGGAGAGGGACCCACGAGCAGTACTTC.

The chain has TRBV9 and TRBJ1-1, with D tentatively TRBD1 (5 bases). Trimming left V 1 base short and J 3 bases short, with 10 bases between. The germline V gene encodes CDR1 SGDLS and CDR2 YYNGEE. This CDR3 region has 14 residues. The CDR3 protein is CASSVLGGDTEAFF. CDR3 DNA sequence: TGTGCCAGCAGCGTACTCGGGGGTGACACTGAAGCTTTCTTT.

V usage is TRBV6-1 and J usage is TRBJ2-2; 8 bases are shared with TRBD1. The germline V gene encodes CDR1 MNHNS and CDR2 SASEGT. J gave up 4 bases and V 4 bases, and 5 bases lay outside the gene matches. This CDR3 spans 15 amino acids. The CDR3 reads CASSAAGGGTGELFF. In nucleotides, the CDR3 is TGTGCCAGCAGTGCAGCAGGGGGCGGCACCGGGGAGCTGTTTTTT.

CDR3 in DNA: TGTGCCAGCAGCTTTCGAGGGGGATATTACGAGCAGTACTTC. This gives the protein CASSFRGGYYEQYF. V usage is TRBV5-6 and J usage is TRBJ2-7, with D maybe TRBD1 (6 bases). The V gene's germline CDR1 is SGHDT and CDR2 YYEEEE. The germline V and J ends were trimmed by 2 bases and 4 bases, with 13 bases remaining between them. The CDR3 is made up of 14 amino acids.

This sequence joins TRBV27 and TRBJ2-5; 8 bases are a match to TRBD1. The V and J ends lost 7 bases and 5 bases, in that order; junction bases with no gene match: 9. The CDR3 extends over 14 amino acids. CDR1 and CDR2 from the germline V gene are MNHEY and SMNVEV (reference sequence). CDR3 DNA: TGTGCCAGCACCCCGGACAGGGCTAGCGAGACCCAGTACTTC. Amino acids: CASTPDRASETQYF.